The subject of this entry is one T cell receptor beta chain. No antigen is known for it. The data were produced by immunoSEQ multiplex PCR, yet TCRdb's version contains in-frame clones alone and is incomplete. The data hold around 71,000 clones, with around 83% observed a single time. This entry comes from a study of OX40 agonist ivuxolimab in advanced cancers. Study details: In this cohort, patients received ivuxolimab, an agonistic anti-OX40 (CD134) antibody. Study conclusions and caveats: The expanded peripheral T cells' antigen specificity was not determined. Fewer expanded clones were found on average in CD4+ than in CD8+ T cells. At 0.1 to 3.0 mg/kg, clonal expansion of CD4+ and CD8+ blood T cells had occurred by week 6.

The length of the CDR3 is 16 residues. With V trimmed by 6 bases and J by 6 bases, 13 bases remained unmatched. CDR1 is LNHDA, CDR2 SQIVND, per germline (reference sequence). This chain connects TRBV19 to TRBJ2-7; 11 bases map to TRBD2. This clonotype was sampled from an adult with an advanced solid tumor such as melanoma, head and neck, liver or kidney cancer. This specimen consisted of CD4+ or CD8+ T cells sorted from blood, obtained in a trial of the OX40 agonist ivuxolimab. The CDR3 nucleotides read TGTGCCAGTAGCCAACCCAGACTAGCGGGATATGGCGAGCAGTACTTC. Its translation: CASSQPRLAGYGEQYF.